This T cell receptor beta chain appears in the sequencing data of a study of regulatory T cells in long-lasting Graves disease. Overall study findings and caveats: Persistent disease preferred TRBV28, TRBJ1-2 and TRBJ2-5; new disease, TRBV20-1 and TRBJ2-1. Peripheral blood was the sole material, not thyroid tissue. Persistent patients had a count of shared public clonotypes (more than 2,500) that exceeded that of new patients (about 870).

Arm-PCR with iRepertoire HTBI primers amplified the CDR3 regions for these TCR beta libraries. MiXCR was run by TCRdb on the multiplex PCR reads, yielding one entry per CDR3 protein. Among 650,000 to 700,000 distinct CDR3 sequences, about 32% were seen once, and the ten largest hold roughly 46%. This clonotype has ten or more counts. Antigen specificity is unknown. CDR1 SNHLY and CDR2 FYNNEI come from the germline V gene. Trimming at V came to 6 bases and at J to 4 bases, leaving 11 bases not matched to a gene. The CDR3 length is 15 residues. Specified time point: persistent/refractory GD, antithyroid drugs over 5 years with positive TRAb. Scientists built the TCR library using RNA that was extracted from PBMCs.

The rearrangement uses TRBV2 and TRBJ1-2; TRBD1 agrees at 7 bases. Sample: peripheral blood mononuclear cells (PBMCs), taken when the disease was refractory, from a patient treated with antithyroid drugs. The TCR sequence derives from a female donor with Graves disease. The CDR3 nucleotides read TGTGCCAGCAGCACGGGGACAGATGAAATCTATGGCTACACCTTC. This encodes CASSTGTDEIYGYTF.